This TCR beta chain came from a study of CD8 T cells in ankylosing spondylitis. This clonotype came up a few times. Its matching antigen is unknown. CDR3 length: 16 amino acids. The germline V and J ends were trimmed by 5 bases and 3 bases, with 19 bases remaining between them. Per germline, CDR1 SGHAT and CDR2 FQDESV (reference sequence). Study-wide points: A TCR beta motif made of roughly eight highly homologous variants seemed typical of ankylosing spondylitis blood. The disease-linked clones had a CD8+ phenotype and low blood frequencies.

TCRdb redid the calling of the 5' RACE reads with MiXCR, one entry per CDR3 protein. The sample has about 540,000 distinct CDR3 sequences; roughly 13% are singletons. This sequence originates from a male donor with ankylosing spondylitis. Sequenced input: blood, either unsorted or a sorted T cell fraction (not recorded which). J is TRBJ2-5 and V is TRBV11-1; TRBD2 might be the D (6 bases). This CDR3 reads CASSRRASRTKETQYF. The CDR3 nucleotides are TGTGCCAGCAGCCGAAGGGCCTCTAGGACTAAAGAGACCCAGTACTTC.